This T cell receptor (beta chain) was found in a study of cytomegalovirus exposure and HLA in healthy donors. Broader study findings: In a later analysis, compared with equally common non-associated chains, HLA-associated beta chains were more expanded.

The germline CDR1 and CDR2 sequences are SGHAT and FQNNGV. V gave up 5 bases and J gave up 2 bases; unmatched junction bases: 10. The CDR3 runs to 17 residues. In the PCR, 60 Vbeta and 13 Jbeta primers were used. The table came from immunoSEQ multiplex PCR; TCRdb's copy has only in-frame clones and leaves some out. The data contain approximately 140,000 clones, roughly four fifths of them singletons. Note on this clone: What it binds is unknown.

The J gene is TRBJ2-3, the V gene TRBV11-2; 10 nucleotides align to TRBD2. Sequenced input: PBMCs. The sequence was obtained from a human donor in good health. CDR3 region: CASSRGLAEPTTDTQYF. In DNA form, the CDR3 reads TGTGCCAGCAGCCGAGGACTAGCGGAGCCGACCACAGATACGCAGTATTTT.